These 17 T cell receptor beta chains were sequenced from one sample in a study of blood T cells in healthy people across ages. It was with a sample-barcoded 5' primer and a J-beta primer mix that a second PCR of roughly 7 to 11 cycles was run. TCRdb ran MiXCR on the 5' RACE reads and lists one entry per CDR3 protein. The table shows 850,000 to 1,300,000 distinct CDR3 sequences, with less than 50% occurring only once. Material: blood. The source of these receptors is a woman aged 55-69 years in good health.

This chain uses TRBV2 with TRBJ2-7; D possibly uses TRBD1 or TRBD2 (5 bases each). V lost 5 bases, J lost 2 bases, and 16 bases lay in between. CDR3 length: 15 amino acids. Germline loops: CDR1 SNHLY, CDR2 FYNNEI. For the CDR3, the DNA is TGTGCCAGCAGTCTACCTCGGCCGGGGCCCTACGAGCAGTACTTC. Encoded protein: CASSLPRPGPYEQYF.

In its sample, this clonotype was seen a few times. The V gene is TRBV16, the J gene TRBJ2-7; 8 bases line up with TRBD2. The J segment lost 4 bases and the V segment lost 4 bases, leaving 15 bases of the junction unmatched. The germline CDR1 and CDR2 sequences are KGHSY and FQNENV. The CDR3 has 17 amino acids. The CDR3 DNA is TGTGCCAGCAGCCCTTACTCCGCAGCGGGGGTAAATTACGAGCAGTACTTC. It translates to CASSPYSAAGVNYEQYF. The full variable domain, rest sourced from reference TRBV16 and TRBJ2-7, is GEEVAQTPKHLVRGEGQKAKLYCAPIKGHSYVFWYQQVLKNEFKFLISFQNENVFDETGMPKERFSAKCLPNSPCSLEIQATKLEDSAVYFCASSPYSAAGVNYEQYFGPGTRLTVT.

V is TRBV10-3 and J is TRBJ2-3; 10 bases align to TRBD2. Germline lookup yields CDR1 ENHRY and CDR2 SYGVKD. The ends lost 2 bases at V and 3 bases at J; junction bases unmatched: 2. The CDR3 has 15 amino acids. CDR3: CAISETSGKTDTQYF. CDR3 in DNA: TGTGCCATCAGTGAGACTAGCGGGAAGACAGATACGCAGTATTTT.

The chain couples TRBV6-2 or TRBV6-3 to TRBJ1-6, with no clear D. The germline V gene encodes CDR1 MNHEY and CDR2 SVGEGT. V lost 4 bases and J lost 10, with 5 bases in between. This CDR3 is 11 amino acids long. The CDR3 DNA reads TGTGCCAGCAGTTTTGGGTCACCCCTCCACTTT. Its protein is CASSFGSPLHF.

This clonotype occurred a few times. One end of the junction fails to match germline, which may point to a read error. The rearrangement joins TRBV4-1 to TRBJ1-2; maybe TRBD1 (5 bases). The CDR3 is made up of 15 amino acids. Germline CDR1 reads MGHRA; CDR2 reads YSYEKL. CDR3 coding DNA: TGCGCCAGCAGCCAAGAACGGGACTTCGTTGGTGGCTATACCTTC. This codes for CASSQERDFVGGYTF.

J is TRBJ2-5 and V is TRBV7-3, with D unclear. Per the germline V gene, CDR1 is SGHTA and CDR2 is FQGTGA. The CDR3 runs 13 residues. Trimming stripped 3 bases from V and 4 bases from J, with 9 bases between. CDR3 sequence reads: CASSFGPPETQYF. Here the CDR3 DNA reads TGTGCCAGCAGCTTTGGCCCCCCAGAGACCCAGTACTTC.

The chain couples TRBV4-1 to TRBJ2-1; D ambiguous. The J call is in doubt because the DNA end fits TRBJ2-7 better. Germline loops: CDR1 MGHRA, CDR2 YSYEKL. The CDR3 spans 11 residues. The chain's CDR3 is CASSQGRGQYF. The CDR3 DNA is TGCGCCAGCAGCCAAGGTAGAGGGCAGTACTTC.

The J gene is TRBJ2-3, the V gene TRBV30; D tentatively reads TRBD1 or TRBD2 (5 bases each). This CDR3 region has 14 residues. V lost 0 bases to trimming and J lost 4 bases, with 11 bases between them. The V gene's germline CDR1 is GTSNPN and CDR2 SVGIG (reference sequence). CDR3 sequence reads: CAWSVWGCADTQYF. The CDR3 coding sequence is TGTGCCTGGAGTGTATGGGGGTGTGCAGATACGCAGTATTTT.

This clonotype was seen more than once but under ten times. The gene calls are TRBV13 and TRBJ2-5; 9 bases match TRBD2. Trimming removed 0 bases from V and 10 bases from J; junction bases left unmatched: 6. CDR3 length equals 14 residues. The germline V gene has CDR1 PRHDT and CDR2 FYEKMQ (reference sequence). The CDR3 loop is CASSLGREGRFQYF. The DNA for the CDR3 is TGTGCCAGCAGCTTAGGGCGGGAGGGCCGGTTCCAGTACTTC. The full variable domain, its missing parts supplied by reference TRBV13 and TRBJ2-5, is AAGVIQSPRHLIKEKRETATLKCYPIPRHDTVYWYQQGPGQDPQFLISFYEKMQSDKGSIPDRFSAQQFSDYHSELNMSSLELGDSALYFCASSLGREGRFQYFGPGTRLLVL.

The chain is built from TRBV12-3 or TRBV12-4 and TRBJ2-1; 9 bases are shared with TRBD2. V gave up 6 bases and J gave up 2 bases; unmatched junction bases: 8. This CDR3 is built from 16 residues. The CDR3 coding sequence is TGTGCCAGCAGCAACGCCGCGGGAGGGGCCTACAATGAGCAGTTCTTC. Translating gives CASSNAAGGAYNEQFF.

The rearrangement joins TRBV5-1 to TRBJ1-1, with D perhaps matching TRBD1 (5 bases). CDR1 and CDR2 from the germline V gene are SGHRS and YFSETQ. This CDR3 contains 17 residues. Trimming shortened V by 5 bases and J by 0 bases, and 20 bases separated the two germline ends. This CDR3 is CASSPTGTFIVNTEAFF. The CDR3 DNA follows: TGCGCCAGCAGTCCTACCGGGACCTTCATCGTGAACACTGAAGCTTTCTTT.

Comment on this clonotype: This may come from a read error, since a much larger clone is one base off. The chain has TRBV6-2 or TRBV6-3 and TRBJ2-5; 8 bases match TRBD2. Germline V CDR1 and CDR2: MNHEY, SVGEGT. Trimming removed 5 bases from V and 5 bases from J; junction bases left unmatched: 10. This CDR3 is 15 amino acids long. The CDR3 reads CASSNGRAGVETQYF. CDR3 bases: TGTGCCAGCAGTAATGGACGAGCGGGAGTTGAGACCCAGTACTTC.

A few counts support this clonotype. V is TRBV10-3 and J is TRBJ2-1; D is uncertain. The V gene's germline CDR1 is ENHRY and CDR2 SYGVKD. V was trimmed by 2 bases and J by 6 bases, leaving 14 bases between them. The CDR3 consists of 15 residues. The CDR3 DNA is TGTGCCATCAGTGAGACCTTAACGACGGGCAATGAGCAGTTCTTC. It is translated as CAISETLTTGNEQFF.

This clonotype was picked up a small number of times. The chain uses TRBV25-1 and TRBJ2-1; no reliable D call. Germline CDR1 reads MGHDK; CDR2 reads SYGVNS. The CDR3 is made up of 13 amino acids. Trimming pared 1 base from V and 6 bases from J, leaving 7 bases between. In DNA, the CDR3 is TGTGCCAGCAGTGAATTTTTCGGCAATGAGCAGTTCTTC. Encoded protein: CASSEFFGNEQFF.

The V call is TRBV9, the J call TRBJ2-4; D is unresolved. Germline V CDR1 and CDR2: SGDLS, YYNGEE. The CDR3 extends over 16 amino acids. Trimming removed 0 bases from V and 1 base from J, with 11 bases in between. CDR3 bases: TGTGCCAGCAGCGTAGGATCTCCCACGGCCAAAAACATTCAGTACTTC. Encoded protein: CASSVGSPTAKNIQYF.

The V gene is TRBV11-2, the J gene TRBJ2-3; the D gene is possibly TRBD2 (5 bases). Germline CDR1 and CDR2: SGHAT and FQNNGV. The V end lost 1 base, the J end lost 0 bases, and 11 bases lay between the germline ends. The CDR3 totals 16 residues. The DNA of the CDR3 is TGTGCCAGCAGCTTAGTGGGTAGCGTTAGCACAGATACGCAGTATTTT. Amino acids: CASSLVGSVSTDTQYF.

This clonotype was picked up many times. V is TRBV29-1 and J is TRBJ2-1, with TRBD2 identical over 8 bases. Germline V lookup: CDR1 SQVTM, CDR2 ANQGSEA. The CDR3 is made up of 14 amino acids. The V and J ends lost 0 bases and 8 bases, in that order; junction bases with no gene match: 6. The CDR3 DNA sequence: TGCAGCGTTGAAGATGTCGGGAGGGAGCATGAGCAGTTCTTC. This encodes CSVEDVGREHEQFF.